Here is one T cell receptor beta chain with its context. This sample is drawn from a study of blood T cell repertoires in COVID-19. Profiled with immunoSEQ multiplex PCR; TCRdb holds only in-frame clones, not every one. There are more than 200,000 clones in the sample; approximately 84% occur only once, and approximately 4.8% lies in the top ten. Sequenced sample: peripheral blood. This clonotype was obtained from a man aged 50-60 years with active or convalescent COVID-19.

In DNA form, the CDR3 reads TGCGCCAGCAGCGATGGACAGGGGGCTTATGGCTACACCTTC. This encodes CASSDGQGAYGYTF. The chain joins TRBV5-1 to TRBJ1-2; 11 bases align to TRBD1. The germline gives CDR1 SGHRS, CDR2 YFSETQ. With V trimmed by 4 bases and J by 5 bases, 4 bases remained unmatched. The CDR3 runs 14 residues.